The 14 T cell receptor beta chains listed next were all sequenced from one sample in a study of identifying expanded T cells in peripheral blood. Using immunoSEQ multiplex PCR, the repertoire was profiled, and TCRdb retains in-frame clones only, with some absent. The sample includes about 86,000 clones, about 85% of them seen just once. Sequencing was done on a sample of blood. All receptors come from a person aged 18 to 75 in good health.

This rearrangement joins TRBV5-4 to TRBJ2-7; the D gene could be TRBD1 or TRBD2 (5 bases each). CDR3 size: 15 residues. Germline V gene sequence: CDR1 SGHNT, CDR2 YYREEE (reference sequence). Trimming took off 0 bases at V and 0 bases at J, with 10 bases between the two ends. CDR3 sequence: CASSLGDGGSYEQYF. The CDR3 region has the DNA TGTGCCAGCAGCTTGGGGGACGGCGGCTCCTACGAGCAGTACTTC. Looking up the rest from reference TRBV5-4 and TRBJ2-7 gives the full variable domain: ETGVTQSPTHLIKTRGQQVTLRCSSQSGHNTVSWYQQALGQGPQFIFQYYREEENGRGNFPPRFSGLQFPNYSSELNVNALELDDSALYLCASSLGDGGSYEQYFGPGTRLTVT.

The CDR3 DNA follows: TGTGCCAGCAGCTTGCCCCAGCGATCGGAAGCTTTCTTT. Translating gives CASSLPQRSEAFF. The chain uses TRBV7-8 and TRBJ1-1, with unresolved D. Germline lookup yields CDR1 SGHVS and CDR2 FQNEAQ. V gave up 3 bases and J gave up 8 bases, with 13 bases separating them. This CDR3 spans 13 amino acids. Variable domain in full (rest from reference TRBV7-8 and TRBJ1-1): GAGVSQSPRYKVAKRGQDVALRCDPISGHVSLFWYQQALGQGPEFLTYFQNEAQLDKSGLPSDRFFAERPEGSVSTLKIQRTQQEDSAVYLCASSLPQRSEAFFGQGTRLTVV.

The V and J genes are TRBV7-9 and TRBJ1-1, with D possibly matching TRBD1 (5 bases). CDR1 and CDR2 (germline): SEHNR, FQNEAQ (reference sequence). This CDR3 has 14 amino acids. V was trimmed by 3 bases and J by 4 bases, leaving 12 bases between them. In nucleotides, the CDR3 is TGTGCCAGCAGCTTTAATGGGGACGCCACTGAAGCTTTCTTT. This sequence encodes CASSFNGDATEAFF.

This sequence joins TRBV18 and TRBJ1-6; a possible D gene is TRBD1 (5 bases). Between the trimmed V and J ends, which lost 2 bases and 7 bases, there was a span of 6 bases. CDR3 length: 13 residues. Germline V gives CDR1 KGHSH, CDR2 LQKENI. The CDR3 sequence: CASSPDSNSPLHF. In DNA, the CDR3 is TGTGCCAGCTCACCAGACAGCAATTCACCCCTCCACTTT.

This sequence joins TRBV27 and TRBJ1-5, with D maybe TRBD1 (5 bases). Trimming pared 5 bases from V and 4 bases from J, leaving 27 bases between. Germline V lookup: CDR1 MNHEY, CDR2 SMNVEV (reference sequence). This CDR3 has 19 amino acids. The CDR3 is CASSPGGFGLPLLNQPQHF. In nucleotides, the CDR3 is TGTGCCAGCAGTCCCGGGGGTTTCGGTCTCCCCTTATTAAATCAGCCCCAGCATTTT.

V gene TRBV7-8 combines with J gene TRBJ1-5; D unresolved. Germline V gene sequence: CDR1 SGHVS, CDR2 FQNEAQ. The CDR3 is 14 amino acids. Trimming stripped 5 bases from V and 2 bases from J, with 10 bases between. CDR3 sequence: CASSTFGGNQPQHF. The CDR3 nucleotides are TGTGCCAGCAGCACATTTGGTGGCAATCAGCCCCAGCATTTT.

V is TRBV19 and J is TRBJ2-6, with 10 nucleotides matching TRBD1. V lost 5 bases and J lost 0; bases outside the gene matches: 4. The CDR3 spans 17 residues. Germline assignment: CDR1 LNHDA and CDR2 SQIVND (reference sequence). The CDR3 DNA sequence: TGTGCCAGTAGTGACAGGGGGCCCTACTCTGGGGCCAACGTCCTGACTTTC. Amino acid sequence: CASSDRGPYSGANVLTF.

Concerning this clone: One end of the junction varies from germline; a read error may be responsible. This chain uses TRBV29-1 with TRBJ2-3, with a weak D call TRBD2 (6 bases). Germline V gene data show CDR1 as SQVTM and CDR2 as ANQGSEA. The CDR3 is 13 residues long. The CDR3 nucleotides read TGCAGGGTTGGAGGTTCGGGACTGGATACGCAGTATTTT. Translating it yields CRVGGSGLDTQYF.

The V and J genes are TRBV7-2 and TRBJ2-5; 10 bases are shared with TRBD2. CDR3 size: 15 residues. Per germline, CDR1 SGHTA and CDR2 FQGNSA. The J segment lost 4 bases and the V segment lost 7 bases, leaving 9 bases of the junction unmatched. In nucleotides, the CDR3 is TGTGCCAGCACATCCGGGACTAGCGTTTCAGAGACCCAGTACTTC. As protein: CASTSGTSVSETQYF. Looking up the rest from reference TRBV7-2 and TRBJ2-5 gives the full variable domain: GAGVSQSPSNKVTEKGKDVELRCDPISGHTALYWYRQSLGQGLEFLIYFQGNSAPDKSGLPSDRFSAERTGGSVSTLTIQRTQQEDSAVYLCASTSGTSVSETQYFGPGTRLLVL.

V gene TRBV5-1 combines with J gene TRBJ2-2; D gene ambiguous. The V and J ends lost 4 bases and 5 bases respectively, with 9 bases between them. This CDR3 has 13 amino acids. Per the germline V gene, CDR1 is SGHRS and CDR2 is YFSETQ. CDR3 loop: CASSALGTGELFF. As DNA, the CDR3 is TGCGCCAGCAGCGCTCTCGGGACCGGGGAGCTGTTTTTT.

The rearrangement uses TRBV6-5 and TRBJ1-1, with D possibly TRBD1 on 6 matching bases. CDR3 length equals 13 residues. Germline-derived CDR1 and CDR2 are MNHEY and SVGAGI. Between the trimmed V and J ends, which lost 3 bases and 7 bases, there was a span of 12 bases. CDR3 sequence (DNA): TGTGCCAGCAGTTATTACGGACAGAGTGAAGCTTTCTTT. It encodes CASSYYGQSEAFF.

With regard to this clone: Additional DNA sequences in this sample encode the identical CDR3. For the CDR3, the DNA is TGTGCCAGCTCACCAAGGGGGCCCGAAGCTTTCTTT. Amino acids: CASSPRGPEAFF. The chain employs TRBV18 and TRBJ1-1; 7 bases are shared with TRBD1. CDR3 size: 12 residues. Per the germline V gene, CDR1 is KGHSH and CDR2 is LQKENI. After removal of 2 bases from V and 8 bases from J, the junction contained 2 bases not matched to a gene. The whole variable domain, filled in from reference TRBV18 and TRBJ1-1, reads NAGVMQNPRHLVRRRGQEARLRCSPMKGHSHVYWYRQLPEEGLKFMVYLQKENIIDESGMPKERFSAEFPKEGPSILRIQQVVRGDSAAYFCASSPRGPEAFFGQGTRLTVV.

The CDR3 is CAWSFAGTGGVGQYF. The CDR3 DNA sequence: TGTGCCTGGAGTTTCGCCGGGACAGGGGGCGTCGGGCAGTACTTC. The gene calls are TRBV30 and TRBJ2-7; 12 bases align to TRBD1. In germline, CDR1 is GTSNPN, CDR2 SVGIG (reference sequence). This CDR3 has 15 amino acids. The trim removed 2 bases at V and 9 bases at J, leaving 11 bases unmatched.

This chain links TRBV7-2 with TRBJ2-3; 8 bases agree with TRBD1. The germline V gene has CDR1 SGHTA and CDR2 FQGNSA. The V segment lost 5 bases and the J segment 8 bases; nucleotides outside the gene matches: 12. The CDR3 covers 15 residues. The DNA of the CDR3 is TGTGCCAGCAGCCGAACGGGACAGGTGGATGGTACGCAGTATTTT. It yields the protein CASSRTGQVDGTQYF. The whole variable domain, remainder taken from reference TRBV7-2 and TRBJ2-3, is GAGVSQSPSNKVTEKGKDVELRCDPISGHTALYWYRQSLGQGLEFLIYFQGNSAPDKSGLPSDRFSAERTGGSVSTLTIQRTQQEDSAVYLCASSRTGQVDGTQYFGPGTRLTVL.